This is a list of T cell receptor beta chains from one sample in a study of T cell repertoires in cytomegalovirus infection. TCRdb analysed the reads with MiXCR anew, one entry per CDR3 protein. The sample comprises about 360,000 distinct CDR3 sequences, 15% to 20% of which are singletons, and 7.5% to 9.5% rests with the top ten. The specimen was PBMCs. The receptors shown here come from a human donor in good health (CMV status not recorded). Some clones in this sample may be carry-over from other donors' samples. Each CDR3 is given with its conserved first and last residue. D genes are given only for firm matches. Clone size is shown for a subset of rows, as once, few, many or a class of expanded clone.

>NA|TRBJ2-4|NA|TRBV28
CASSKVGGPLTKNIQYF
TGTGCCAGTAGCAAGGTGGGCGGGCCGTTGACTAAAAACATTCAGTACTTC
>few|TRBJ1-2|NA|TRBV2
CASKRGVNYGYTF
TGTGCCAGCAAGAGGGGGGTTAACTATGGCTACACCTTC
>many|TRBJ1-5|NA|TRBV12-3/TRBV12-4
CASSLTVSNQPQHF
TGTGCCAGCAGTTTGACGGTTAGCAATCAGCCCCAGCATTTT
>few|TRBJ2-2|NA|TRBV4-1
CASSQTWAGELFF
TGCGCCAGCAGCCAGACTTGGGCCGGGGAGCTGTTTTTT
>once|TRBJ2-1|TRBD2|TRBV10-3
CAISQLISGGADEQFF
TGTGCCATCAGTCAACTCATCAGCGGGGGGGCCGATGAGCAGTTCTTC
>NA|TRBJ2-1|TRBD2|TRBV2
CASRGYLGLAGSYNEQFF
TGTGCCAGCAGGGGGTATTTGGGTTTAGCGGGATCGTACAATGAGCAGTTCTTC
>NA|TRBJ2-7|NA|TRBV6-1
CASNSPGRTPYEQYF
TGTGCCAGCAATTCGCCGGGACGAACTCCATACGAGCAGTACTTC
>NA|TRBJ1-1|NA|TRBV20-1
CSARRGVTEAFF
TGCAGTGCTCGAAGGGGGGTAACTGAAGCTTTCTTT
>NA|TRBJ2-5|NA|TRBV7-9
CASSFDGGLQTQYF
TGTGCCAGCAGCTTCGACGGGGGTTTGCAGACCCAGTACTTC
>many|TRBJ2-7|NA|TRBV7-2
CASSREPYEQYF
TGTGCCAGCAGCCGCGAGCCCTACGAGCAGTACTTC
>few|TRBJ2-3|NA|TRBV2
CASMRDGYTQYF
TGTGCCAGCATGCGCGACGGCTATACGCAGTATTTT
>many|TRBJ2-3|TRBD2|TRBV7-2
CASSGRGEDTQYF
TGTGCCAGCAGCGGGCGGGGGGAAGATACGCAGTATTTT
>many|TRBJ2-3|TRBD2|TRBV4-1
CASSQDPGTSGRGTQYF
TGCGCCAGCAGCCAAGATCCAGGGACTAGCGGGAGAGGTACGCAGTATTTT
>many|TRBJ1-6|NA|TRBV7-2
CASSLAGGFEGPLHF
TGTGCCAGCAGCTTAGCAGGCGGATTTGAGGGACCCCTCCACTTT
>NA|TRBJ2-5|NA|TRBV5-1
CASSYGQGGSFQETQYF
TGCGCCAGCAGCTACGGACAGGGAGGGTCGTTTCAAGAGACCCAGTACTTC
>few|TRBJ1-2|NA|TRBV12-3/TRBV12-4
CASSLEGTDGYTF
TGTGCCAGCAGTTTGGAAGGGACTGATGGCTACACCTTC
>few|TRBJ1-3|NA|TRBV2
CASGSDGNTIYF
TGTGCCAGCGGGAGCGATGGAAACACCATATATTTT
>many|TRBJ1-5|NA|TRBV11-2
CASSSGEGQPQHF
TGTGCCAGCAGCTCAGGGGAGGGACAGCCCCAGCATTTT
>few|TRBJ2-5|NA|TRBV19
CASSPRTGGGTQYF
TGTGCCAGTAGCCCCCGCACCGGTGGTGGGACCCAGTACTTC
>NA|TRBJ1-1|NA|TRBV12-3/TRBV12-4
CASSLRLYTEAFF
TGTGCCAGCAGTTTGCGCCTGTACACTGAAGCTTTCTTT
>few|TRBJ2-5|NA|TRBV7-6
CASSLDRIKETQYF
TGTGCCAGCAGCTTGGACAGAATAAAAGAGACCCAGTACTTC
>NA|TRBJ1-5|TRBD1|TRBV7-8
CASSPPGQGQWPQHF
TGTGCCAGCAGCCCGCCGGGACAGGGTCAATGGCCCCAGCATTTT
>few|TRBJ2-2|TRBD2|TRBV12-3/TRBV12-4
CASSPSGGTGELFF
TGTGCCAGCAGTCCTAGCGGGGGCACCGGGGAGCTGTTTTTT
>few|TRBJ1-2|NA|TRBV5-6
CASSLKGGRNYGYTF
TGTGCCAGCAGCCTGAAAGGTGGCAGGAACTATGGCTACACCTTC
>NA|TRBJ1-1|TRBD1|TRBV5-1
CASSLQGESFTEAFF
TGCGCCAGCAGCTTACAGGGGGAGTCGTTCACTGAAGCTTTCTTT
>many|TRBJ2-3|NA|TRBV5-6
CASSPFGGWTDTQYF
TGTGCCAGCAGCCCCTTTGGGGGTTGGACAGATACGCAGTATTTT
>few|TRBJ1-5|NA|TRBV12-3/TRBV12-4
CASQQGGNQPQHF
TGTGCCAGCCAACAGGGAGGCAATCAGCCCCAGCATTTT
>NA|TRBJ2-1|TRBD2|TRBV4-1
CASSKALLAGPSEQFF
TGCGCCAGCAGCAAAGCCCTCCTAGCGGGCCCTAGTGAGCAGTTCTTC
>NA|TRBJ1-5|NA|TRBV7-2
CASSDSGAQHF
TGTGCCAGCAGCGACTCCGGGGCCCAGCATTTT
>many|TRBJ1-1|NA|TRBV7-2
CASSTSIAGEAFF
TGTGCCAGCAGCACCTCCATTGCGGGAGAAGCTTTCTTT
>few|TRBJ2-7|NA|TRBV12-3/TRBV12-4
CASSLSGSEQYF
TGTGCCAGCAGTTTGAGCGGAAGCGAGCAGTACTTC
>NA|TRBJ2-5|NA|TRBV20-1
CSASEAQETQYF
TGCAGTGCTAGCGAGGCGCAAGAGACCCAGTACTTC
>few|TRBJ1-2|TRBD1|TRBV20-1
CSATTTGINYGYTF
TGCAGTGCTACCACGACAGGGATTAACTATGGCTACACCTTC
>NA|TRBJ1-1|NA|TRBV6-1
CASSPQDTEAFF
TGTGCCAGCAGTCCCCAGGACACTGAAGCTTTCTTT
>NA|TRBJ2-5|TRBD1|TRBV6-5
CASRITGGQETQYF
TGTGCCAGCAGGATCACAGGGGGCCAAGAGACCCAGTACTTC
>few|TRBJ1-6|NA|TRBV5-1
CASSSQRSYNSPLHF
TGCGCCAGCAGCTCTCAGAGATCCTATAATTCACCCCTCCACTTT
>NA|TRBJ2-3|TRBD2|TRBV4-3
CASSLGSSGRNTQYF
TGCGCCAGCAGCCTAGGGTCTAGCGGGAGAAATACGCAGTATTTT
>many|TRBJ1-1|TRBD1|TRBV7-2
CASKISSQGPGENTEAFF
TGTGCCAGCAAGATCTCCTCACAGGGGCCCGGAGAGAACACTGAAGCTTTCTTT